A selection of T cell receptor beta chains follows, all from one sample in a study of OX40 agonist ivuxolimab in advanced cancers. TCRdb's copy holds only in-frame clones and misses some; the assay was immunoSEQ multiplex PCR. The data hold about 30,000 clones, with roughly 84% observed a single time. Sequences were derived from CD4+ or CD8+ T cells sorted from blood, sampled in a trial of the OX40 agonist ivuxolimab. The receptors derive from an adult with an advanced solid tumor such as melanoma, head and neck, liver or kidney cancer. Each CDR3 is given with its conserved first and last residue. D genes are given only for firm matches. Not every row has a clone size; where given, it reads once, few, many or a size class.

TRBD2	TRBV5-8	NA	TRBJ2-1	TGTGCCAGCAGCTGGGGGGGTTCCTACAATGAGCAGTTCTTC	CASSWGGSYNEQFF
NA	TRBV11-2	NA	TRBJ2-1	TGTGCCAGCAGCCAAAATGAGCAGTTCTTC	CASSQNEQFF
TRBD1	TRBV4-3	NA	TRBJ2-4	TGCGCCAGCAGCCAAGATGTAGTGGGGACAGGGGCCAAAAACATTCAGTACTTC	CASSQDVVGTGAKNIQYF
TRBD1	TRBV4-3	NA	TRBJ2-7	TGCGCCAGCAGCCAAGTACTGCAGGGGGCATACGAGCAGTACTTC	CASSQVLQGAYEQYF
NA	TRBV28	NA	TRBJ1-5	TGTGCCAGCAGTTTAAAGGGGGTAAGGAAGCAGCCCCAGCATTTT	CASSLKGVRKQPQHF
NA	TRBV5-1	NA	TRBJ2-5	TGCGCCAGCAGCTTGGAGGCCCCCAGGCGAGAGACCCAGTACTTC	CASSLEAPRRETQYF
NA	TRBV9	NA	TRBJ2-1	TGTGCCAGCAGCTATGCTAATGAGCAGTTCTTC	CASSYANEQFF
NA	TRBV5-6	NA	TRBJ1-1	TGTGCCAGCAGCTTGGGACCCGGCACTGAAGCTTTCTTT	CASSLGPGTEAFF
NA	TRBV10-3	NA	TRBJ1-1	TGTGCCATCAGTGACGACCTGAACACTGAAGCTTTCTTT	CAISDDLNTEAFF
NA	TRBV7-8	NA	TRBJ1-1	TGTGCCAGCAGCTCCCGCCCTATGAACACTGAAGCTTTCTTT	CASSSRPMNTEAFF
TRBD1	TRBV4-1	NA	TRBJ1-1	TGCGCCAGCAGCCCAACCGGGACAGGGATTTCTGAAGCTTTCTTT	CASSPTGTGISEAFF
TRBD1	TRBV10-1	NA	TRBJ2-7	TGCGCCAGCAGTGATGGGACAGGGGGTAGCACCTACGAGCAGTACTTC	CASSDGTGGSTYEQYF
NA	TRBV28	NA	TRBJ1-1	TGTGCCAGCAGTTTACTGGGAGAACGTTACAGTGAAGCTTTCTTT	CASSLLGERYSEAFF
TRBD1	TRBV28	NA	TRBJ1-4	TGTGCCGGTGGGACAGAAAATGAAAAACTGTTTTTT	CAGGTENEKLFF
NA	TRBV28	NA	TRBJ1-5	TGTGCCAGCAGTCCCCTAGAGGGCAGCAATCAGCCCCAGCATTTT	CASSPLEGSNQPQHF
TRBD1	TRBV29-1	NA	TRBJ2-1	TGCAGCGTGACCGGGACAGGGGGTTCCAATGAGCAGTTCTTC	CSVTGTGGSNEQFF
TRBD2	TRBV10-2	NA	TRBJ2-3	TGCGCCAGCAGCCCTAGCGGGGGAATCACAGATACGCAGTATTTT	CASSPSGGITDTQYF
TRBD1	TRBV5-6	NA	TRBJ2-7	TGTGCCAGCAGCACCCGGGACAGGGATGAGCAGTACTTC	CASSTRDRDEQYF
NA	TRBV9	NA	TRBJ1-1	TGTGCCAGCAGCCAGGAGGGGCCGAACACTGAAGCTTTCTTT	CASSQEGPNTEAFF
NA	TRBV19	NA	TRBJ1-5	TGTGCCAGTACCCCCTGGGGCAATCAGCCCCAGCATTTT	CASTPWGNQPQHF
NA	TRBV5-6	NA	TRBJ1-1	TGTGCCAGCAGCTCACTCCCGGGCCCCGGGACTGAAGCTTTCTTT	CASSSLPGPGTEAFF
NA	TRBV4-1	NA	TRBJ1-5	TGCGCCAGCAGCCAGTCCCGGGGTAGCAATCAGCCCCAGCATTTT	CASSQSRGSNQPQHF
NA	TRBV6-5	NA	TRBJ2-7	TGTGCCAGCAGCCTAGGGGGGGCGCTGAACGAGCAGTACTTC	CASSLGGALNEQYF
NA	TRBV4-1	few	TRBJ2-7	TGCGCCAGCAGCCTTGCCCAGATTTCCTACGAGCAGTACTTC	CASSLAQISYEQYF
NA	TRBV27	NA	TRBJ2-1	TGTGCCAGCAGTTTCGGGACTTCGGGGTACAATGAGCAGTTCTTC	CASSFGTSGYNEQFF
NA	TRBV9	few	TRBJ2-2	TGTGCCAGCAGCCCCGAGGGGGAGGGCGACACCGGGGAGCTGTTTTTT	CASSPEGEGDTGELFF
NA	TRBV28	NA	TRBJ2-7	TGTGCCAGCAGTCCCCCGGACGAGGTTACCGAGCAGTACTTC	CASSPPDEVTEQYF
TRBD1	TRBV13	NA	TRBJ1-2	TGTGCCAGCAGATATACAGGGGGGGACATATATGGCTACACCTTC	CASRYTGGDIYGYTF
TRBD1	TRBV4-1	once	TRBJ2-1	TGCGCCAGCAGCCACCTTCCGGGACAGGGGGCTAATGAGCAGTTCTTC	CASSHLPGQGANEQFF
TRBD1	TRBV7-2	NA	TRBJ1-1	TGTGCCAGCAGCTTCTTCTCAGGGGGGAGTGGTGAAGCTTTCTTT	CASSFFSGGSGEAFF
NA	TRBV28	NA	TRBJ1-4	TGTGCCAGCAGTCAAGGAGGGCCGGAGGAAAAACTGTTTTTT	CASSQGGPEEKLFF
TRBD2	TRBV5-4	NA	TRBJ2-1	TGTGCCAGCAGCTTGGAGGAGCGGGGCGTCAATGAGCAGTTCTTC	CASSLEERGVNEQFF
TRBD1	TRBV2	NA	TRBJ1-1	TGTGCCAGCGGACAGGGGGAGAACACTGAAGCTTTCTTT	CASGQGENTEAFF
TRBD2	TRBV5-6	few	TRBJ2-2	TGTGCCAGCAGCTTGGGGCGGGGGGCCCTGACCGGGGAGCTGTTTTTT	CASSLGRGALTGELFF
NA	TRBV5-1	NA	TRBJ1-4	TGCGCCAGCACCTTCCGGGACCCCGGGCCGAAAAATGAAAAACTGTTTTTT	CASTFRDPGPKNEKLFF
TRBD2	TRBV5-8	NA	TRBJ2-1	TGTGCCAGCAGCGGGGGGGACTCAAACAATGAGCAGTTCTTC	CASSGGDSNNEQFF
NA	TRBV7-9	NA	TRBJ2-5	TGTGCCAGCAGCTTAGCACTTGATAGGGGTGAGACCCAGTACTTC	CASSLALDRGETQYF
NA	TRBV7-4	NA	TRBJ1-4	TGTGCCAGCAGCTTGAAACAGGAGACTGAAAAACTGTTTTTT	CASSLKQETEKLFF
NA	TRBV13	NA	TRBJ1-4	TGTGCCAGCAGCCCTAGGGGTGGGTATGAAAAACTGTTTTTT	CASSPRGGYEKLFF
NA	TRBV6-1	NA	TRBJ2-1	TGTGCCAGCAGTCCAGAACAGGGTATTAATGAGCAGTTCTTC	CASSPEQGINEQFF
NA	TRBV2	few	TRBJ2-7	TGTGCCAGCAGTGAAGCGGGACAAACGGTCGAGCAGTACTTC	CASSEAGQTVEQYF
NA	TRBV5-1	NA	TRBJ1-4	TGCGCCACCCCGACAGACGCCCGGGGATATAATGAAAAACTGTTTTTT	CATPTDARGYNEKLFF
NA	TRBV29-1	NA	TRBJ1-2	TGCAGCGTTGAAGATTCCAGGGGCAGGGTCCATGGCTACACCTTC	CSVEDSRGRVHGYTF
TRBD2	TRBV7-9	NA	TRBJ2-5	TGTGCCAGCAGCTTAGCTGGCCTAGCGGGAGGTTCCCAGTACTTC	CASSLAGLAGGSQYF
NA	TRBV5-1	NA	TRBJ2-3	TGCGCCAGCAGCCTGGGCATAGGGACTCCCTCTAGCACAGATACGCAGTATTTT	CASSLGIGTPSSTDTQYF
NA	TRBV7-3	NA	TRBJ2-7	TGTGCCAGCAGCTTAGCGCTACTTGAGGGAACCTACGAGCAGTACTTC	CASSLALLEGTYEQYF
NA	TRBV27	few	TRBJ1-6	TGTGCCAGCACCCACCCGGTCGGTAATAATTCACCCCTCCACTTT	CASTHPVGNNSPLHF
NA	TRBV11-1	NA	TRBJ2-1	TGTGCCAGCAGCTTAGTCACGGACAGCTTAAGCGACAATGAGCAGTTCTTC	CASSLVTDSLSDNEQFF
NA	TRBV19	NA	TRBJ2-1	TGTGCCAGTAGTCCAGGTTTGTGGGAGCAGTTCTTC	CASSPGLWEQFF
NA	TRBV6-1	NA	TRBJ1-1	TGTGCCACCCCGACAGAAGCCTCGAACACTGAAGCTTTCTTT	CATPTEASNTEAFF
TRBD2	TRBV6-4	NA	TRBJ2-1	TGTGCCAGCAGTGATGAGGATAGCGGGGGGTACAATGAGCAGTTCTTC	CASSDEDSGGYNEQFF
TRBD1	TRBV29-1	NA	TRBJ1-4	TGCAGCGCCCTAAACAGGGGAACTAATGAAAAACTGTTTTTT	CSALNRGTNEKLFF
NA	TRBV5-1	NA	TRBJ2-5	TGCGCCAGCACCCCTGTTGGGGGGCAAGAGACCCAGTACTTC	CASTPVGGQETQYF
TRBD1	TRBV28	NA	TRBJ1-1	TGTGCCAGCAGTTATAGTCTGAGACAGGGCCACACTGAAGCTTTCTTT	CASSYSLRQGHTEAFF
NA	TRBV9	NA	TRBJ2-3	TGTGCCAGCAGCGCCCGTCGCCGAGGGGGCACAGATACGCAGTATTTT	CASSARRRGGTDTQYF
NA	TRBV6-5	NA	TRBJ1-2	TGTGCCAGCAGTTACTCGGAGGGCCCCGTCACCTTC	CASSYSEGPVTF
NA	TRBV5-4	NA	TRBJ1-2	TGTGCCAGCAGCTTCGGGACCCAGGCTAACTATGGCTACACCTTC	CASSFGTQANYGYTF
TRBD2	TRBV29-1	NA	TRBJ2-5	TGCAGCGTGAAAGCGGGAGAGGGCCCGTACCAAGAGACCCAGTACTTC	CSVKAGEGPYQETQYF